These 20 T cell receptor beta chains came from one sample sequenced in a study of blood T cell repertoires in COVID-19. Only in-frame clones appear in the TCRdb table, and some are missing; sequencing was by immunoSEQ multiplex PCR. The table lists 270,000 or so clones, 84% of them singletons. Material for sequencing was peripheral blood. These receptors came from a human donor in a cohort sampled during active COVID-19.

In DNA, the CDR3 is TGTGCCAGCCTCTCAGGGACTCCACGAAACACCATATATTTT. This encodes CASLSGTPRNTIYF. The chain carries TRBV28 and TRBJ1-3, with a tentative D call TRBD1 (5 bases). CDR1 is MDHEN, CDR2 SYDVKM, per germline. There are 14 residues in the CDR3. Trimming removed 8 bases at V and 5 bases at J, with 16 bases between.

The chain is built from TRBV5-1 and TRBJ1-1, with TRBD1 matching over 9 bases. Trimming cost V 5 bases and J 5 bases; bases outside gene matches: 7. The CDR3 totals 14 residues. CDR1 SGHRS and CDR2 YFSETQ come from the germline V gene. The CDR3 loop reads CASSIQGADTEAFF. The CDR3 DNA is TGCGCCAGCAGTATACAGGGGGCGGATACTGAAGCTTTCTTT.

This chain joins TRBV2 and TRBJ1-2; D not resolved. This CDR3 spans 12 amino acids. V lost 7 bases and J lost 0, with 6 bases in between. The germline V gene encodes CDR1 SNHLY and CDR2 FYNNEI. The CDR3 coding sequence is TGTGCCAGCATGAGGACTAACTATGGCTACACCTTC. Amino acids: CASMRTNYGYTF.

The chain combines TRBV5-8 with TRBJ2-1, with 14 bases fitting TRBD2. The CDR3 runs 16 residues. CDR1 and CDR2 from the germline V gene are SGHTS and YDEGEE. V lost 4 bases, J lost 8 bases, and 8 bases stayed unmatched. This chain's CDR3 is CASSPYGTSGSYEQFF. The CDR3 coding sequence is TGTGCCAGCAGCCCGTACGGGACTAGCGGGAGTTATGAGCAGTTCTTC.

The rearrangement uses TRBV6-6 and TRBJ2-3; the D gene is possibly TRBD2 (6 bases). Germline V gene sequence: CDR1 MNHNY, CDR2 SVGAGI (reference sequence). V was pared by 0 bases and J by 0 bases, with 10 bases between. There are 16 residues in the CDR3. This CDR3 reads CASSYSDYSSTDTQYF. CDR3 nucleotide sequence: TGTGCCAGCAGTTACTCGGACTATTCTAGCACAGATACGCAGTATTTT.

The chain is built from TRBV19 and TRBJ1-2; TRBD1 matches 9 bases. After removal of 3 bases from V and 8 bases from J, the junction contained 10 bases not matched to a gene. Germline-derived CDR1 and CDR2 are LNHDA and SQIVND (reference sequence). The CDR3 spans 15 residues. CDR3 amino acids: CASSILDRGSIGYTF. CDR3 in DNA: TGTGCCAGTAGTATTCTGGACAGGGGTTCTATCGGCTACACCTTC.

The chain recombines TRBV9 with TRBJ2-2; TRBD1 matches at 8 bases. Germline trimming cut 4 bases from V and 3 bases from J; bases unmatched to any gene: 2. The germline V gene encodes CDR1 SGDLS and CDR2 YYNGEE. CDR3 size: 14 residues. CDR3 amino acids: CASSPTGDTGELFF. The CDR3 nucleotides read TGTGCCAGCAGCCCGACAGGGGACACCGGGGAGCTGTTTTTT.

This chain's CDR3 is CASSLVPQGAGHIQYF. DNA for the CDR3: TGTGCCAGCAGCTTAGTGCCACAGGGGGCCGGGCACATTCAGTACTTC. The gene calls are TRBV7-9 and TRBJ2-4; TRBD1 agrees at 9 bases. The CDR3 length is 16 residues. CDR1 is SEHNR, CDR2 FQNEAQ, per germline (reference sequence). J was trimmed by 8 bases and V by 1 base; bases with no gene match: 9.

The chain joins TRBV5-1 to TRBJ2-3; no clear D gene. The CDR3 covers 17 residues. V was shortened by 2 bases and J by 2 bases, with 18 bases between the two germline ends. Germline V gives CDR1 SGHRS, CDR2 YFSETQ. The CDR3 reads CASSFKWPRSFTDTQYF. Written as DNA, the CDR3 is TGCGCCAGCAGCTTTAAGTGGCCCCGGAGCTTCACAGATACGCAGTATTTT.

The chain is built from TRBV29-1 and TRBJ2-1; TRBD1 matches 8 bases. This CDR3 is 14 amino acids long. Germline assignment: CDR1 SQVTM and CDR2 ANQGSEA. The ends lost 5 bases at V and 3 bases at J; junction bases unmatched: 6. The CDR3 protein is CSVKGQANYNEQFF. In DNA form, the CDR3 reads TGCAGCGTTAAGGGACAGGCGAACTACAATGAGCAGTTCTTC.

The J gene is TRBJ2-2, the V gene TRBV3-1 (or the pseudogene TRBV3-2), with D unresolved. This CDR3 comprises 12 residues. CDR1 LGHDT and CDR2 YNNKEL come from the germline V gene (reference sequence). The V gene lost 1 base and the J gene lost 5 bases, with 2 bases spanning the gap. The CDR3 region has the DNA TGTGCCAGCAGCCAAGCTACCGGGGAGCTGTTTTTT. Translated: CASSQATGELFF.

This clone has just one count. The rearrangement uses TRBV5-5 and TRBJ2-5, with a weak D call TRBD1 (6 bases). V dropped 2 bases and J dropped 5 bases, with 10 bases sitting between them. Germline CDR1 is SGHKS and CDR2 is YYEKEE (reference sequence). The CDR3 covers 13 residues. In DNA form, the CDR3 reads TGTGCCAGCAGCTTCACAGGGCTGGAGACCCAGTACTTC. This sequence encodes CASSFTGLETQYF.

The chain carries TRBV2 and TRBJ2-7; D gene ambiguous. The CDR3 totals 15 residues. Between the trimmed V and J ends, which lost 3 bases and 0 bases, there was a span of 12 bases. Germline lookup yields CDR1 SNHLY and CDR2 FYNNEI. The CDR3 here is CASSDWATHSYEQYF. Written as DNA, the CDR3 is TGTGCCAGCAGTGACTGGGCGACACACTCCTACGAGCAGTACTTC.

The CDR3 is CASTLLNDIPNTEAFF. CDR3 nucleotides: TGTGCCAGCACCCTCCTGAATGACATCCCGAACACTGAAGCTTTCTTT. The chain has TRBV5-5 and TRBJ1-1; D is ambiguous. V lost 6 bases, J lost 1 base, and 19 bases lay in between. This CDR3 is built from 16 residues. Germline V gene sequence: CDR1 SGHKS, CDR2 YYEKEE (reference sequence).

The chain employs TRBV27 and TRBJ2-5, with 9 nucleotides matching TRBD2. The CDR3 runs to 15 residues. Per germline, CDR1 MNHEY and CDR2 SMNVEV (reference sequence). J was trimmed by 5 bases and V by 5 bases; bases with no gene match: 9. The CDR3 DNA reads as TGTGCCAGCAGTATGACTAGCGGAGAGATTGAGACCCAGTACTTC. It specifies CASSMTSGEIETQYF.

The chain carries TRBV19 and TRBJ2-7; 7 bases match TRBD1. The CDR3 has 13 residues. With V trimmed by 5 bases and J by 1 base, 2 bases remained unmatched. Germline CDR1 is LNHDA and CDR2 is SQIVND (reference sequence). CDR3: CASSLGQSYEQYF. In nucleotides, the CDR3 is TGTGCCAGTAGTCTGGGACAGTCCTACGAGCAGTACTTC.

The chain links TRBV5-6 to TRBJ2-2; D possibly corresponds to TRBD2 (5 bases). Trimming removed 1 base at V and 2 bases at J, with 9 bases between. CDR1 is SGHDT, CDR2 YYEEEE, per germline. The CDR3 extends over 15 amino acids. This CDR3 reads CASSLPGYNTGELFF. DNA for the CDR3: TGTGCCAGCAGCTTGCCGGGGTATAACACCGGGGAGCTGTTTTTT.

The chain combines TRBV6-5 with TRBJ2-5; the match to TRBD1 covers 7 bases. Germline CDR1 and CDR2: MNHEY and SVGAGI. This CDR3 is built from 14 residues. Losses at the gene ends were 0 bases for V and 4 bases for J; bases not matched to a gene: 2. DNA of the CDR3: TGTGCCAGCAGTTACTCGACAGGGAGAGAGACCCAGTACTTC. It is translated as CASSYSTGRETQYF.

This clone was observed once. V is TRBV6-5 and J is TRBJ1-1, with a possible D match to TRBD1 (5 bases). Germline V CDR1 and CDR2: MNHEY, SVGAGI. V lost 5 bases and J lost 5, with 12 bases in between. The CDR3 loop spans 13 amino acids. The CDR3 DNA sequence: TGTGCCAGCAGTCCACTTGGGGGGACTGAAGCTTTCTTT. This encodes CASSPLGGTEAFF.

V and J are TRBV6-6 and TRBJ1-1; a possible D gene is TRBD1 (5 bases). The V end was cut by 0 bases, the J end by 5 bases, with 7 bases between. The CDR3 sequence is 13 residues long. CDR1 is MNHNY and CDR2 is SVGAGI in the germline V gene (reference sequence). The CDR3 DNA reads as TGTGCCAGCAGTTACTCAGGGGTGACTGAAGCTTTCTTT. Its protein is CASSYSGVTEAFF.